This TCR beta chain was sequenced for a study of CD8+ T cells in alopecia areata. Extracted from the samples, RNA was reverse transcribed into cDNA to serve as the sequencing template. Generated by immunoSEQ multiplex PCR, the TCRdb table keeps only in-frame clones and is missing some. In total the sample includes more than 250,000 clones, none of them seen once. CD4, CD8alpha, NKG2D, NKG2ACE and other markers were used to sort pooled cutaneous lymph node cells. This CDR3 contains 14 residues. Germline V gives CDR1 NNHDY, CDR2 SYVADS. V was cut by 6 bases and J by 2 bases, with 12 bases left in between. Points from the study as a whole: Mouse data revealed clearer TCR sharing than patient data did, a gap possibly tied to HLA.

As concerns this clone: The antigen remains undetermined. Mouse gene names and germline throughout. The read ends 4 residues early relative to the CDR3; the germline J gene fills the gap.

The V gene is TRBV13-3, the J gene TRBJ2-1; possible D gene TRBD1, 6 bases. Sequences were obtained from CD4+ T cells sorted from a lymph node. This clonotype was sampled from a C3H/HeJ mouse with alopecia areata. The strain's MHC type: H2-k. CDR3 bases read: TGTGCCAGCATGACGGGACAACACTATGCT. This sequence encodes CASMTGQHYA. The CDR3 reads in full as CASMTGQHYAEQFF.